This T cell receptor beta chain was found in a study of lymphopenia after photon versus proton radiotherapy. Study observations and caveats: Post-nadir TCR diversity decline inversely tracked overall survival among those who died. Only patients who died were analyzed for survival; proton advantage is unproven. Relative stability marked proton patients; photon patients lost diversity and naive cells. Post-nadir diversity loss with photons came from oligoclonal expansion, particularly CD8+ Temra cells.

In the case of this clone: Its matching antigen is unknown.

Method: immunoSEQ multiplex PCR; TCRdb's copy keeps in-frame clones and lacks some. The table has some 15,000 clones, approximately 82% seen once. Trimming removed 3 bases from V and 5 bases from J; junction bases left unmatched: 6. This CDR3 contains 15 residues. Germline CDR1 MNHNS, CDR2 SASEGT. The receptor comes from a man in his 70s with pancreatic cancer. The chain uses TRBV6-1 and TRBJ2-5; 10 positions match TRBD2. The source material was peripheral blood, sampled from a patient treated with proton-based radiotherapy. The CDR3 sequence is CASSEISGGWETQYF. In DNA form, the CDR3 reads TGTGCCAGCAGTGAGATTAGCGGGGGGTGGGAGACCCAGTACTTC.